These 27 T cell receptor beta chains came from one sample sequenced in a study of vaccination effects on CD4 cells after COVID-19. The data were produced by immunoSEQ multiplex PCR, yet TCRdb's version contains in-frame clones alone and is incomplete. The table has about 34,000 clones, 55% to 85% seen once. Before any sequencing was done, the ViraFEST assay used viral peptide pools to expand antigen-specific CD4+ T cells. With approximately 10 days of culture completed, CD4+ T cells were isolated. According to the study, vaccine recipients showed no prior SARS-CoV-2 infection and negative nucleocapsid antibodies. These receptors are not linked to any known antigen. The sample consisted of CD4+ T cells from PBMCs cultured with HCoV-OC43 spike peptides, taken before COVID-19 vaccination. As to subset: HCoV-OC43 spike overlapping peptide pool stimulation. These receptors were taken from a human donor who received a COVID-19 vaccine.

The chain joins TRBV6-5 to TRBJ1-1; D ambiguous. Trimming took 6 bases from V and 4 from J, leaving 12 bases between them. CDR1 MNHEY and CDR2 SVGAGI come from the germline V gene. The CDR3 runs 13 residues. The chain's CDR3 is CASSQIDATEAFF. The CDR3 nucleotides read TGTGCCAGCAGCCAGATTGATGCCACTGAAGCTTTCTTT.

This clone came up a few times. The chain has TRBV28 and TRBJ2-2, with unresolved D. Between the trimmed V and J ends, which lost 3 bases and 6 bases, there was a span of 2 bases. Germline CDR1 reads MDHEN; CDR2 reads SYDVKM. The CDR3 contains 11 residues. CDR3 coding DNA: TGTGCCAGCAGTTTGGCCGGGGAGCTGTTTTTT. Translation: CASSLAGELFF.

The chain uses TRBV30 and TRBJ2-1; 8 positions match TRBD2. Germline CDR1 and CDR2: GTSNPN and SVGIG (reference sequence). J was trimmed by 0 bases and V by 0 bases; bases with no gene match: 13. The CDR3 runs 19 residues. CDR3 sequence reads: CAWSVPRGGLRSSYNEQFF. In DNA, the CDR3 is TGTGCCTGGAGTGTACCCCGGGGGGGACTTAGGAGCTCCTACAATGAGCAGTTCTTC. The whole variable domain, remainder taken from reference TRBV30 and TRBJ2-1, is SQTIHQWPATLVQPVGSPLSLECTVEGTSNPNLYWYRQAAGRGLQLLFYSVGIGQISSEVPQNLSASRPQDRQFILSSKKLLLSDSGFYLCAWSVPRGGLRSSYNEQFFGPGTRLTVL.

J is TRBJ2-1 and V is TRBV15; 7 nucleotides agree with TRBD2. V lost 0 bases and J lost 1; bases outside the gene matches: 6. CDR3 length: 17 residues. From germline, CDR1 is LNHNV and CDR2 YYDKDF (reference sequence). In nucleotides, the CDR3 is TGTGCCACCAGCAGAGATAATCCTAGCGGATCCTACAATGAGCAGTTCTTC. Its protein is CATSRDNPSGSYNEQFF.

The chain couples TRBV12-5 to TRBJ2-7, with 10 bases lining up with TRBD1. Trimming cost V 5 bases and J 5 bases; bases outside gene matches: 9. CDR1 is LGHNT, CDR2 FRNRAP, per germline. The CDR3 has 15 amino acids. DNA of the CDR3: TGTGCTAGTGGTAGGGACAGGGGAATTATCCACGAGCAGTACTTC. Protein sequence: CASGRDRGIIHEQYF.

V and J are TRBV30 and TRBJ2-1; maybe TRBD2 (5 bases). The V and J ends lost 5 bases and 9 bases respectively, with 14 bases between them. The CDR3 consists of 12 residues. Germline V lookup: CDR1 GTSNPN, CDR2 SVGIG (reference sequence). Written as DNA, the CDR3 is TGTGCCTGGGGCCACGGACTGACTGAGCAGTTCTTC. It codes for CAWGHGLTEQFF.

In its sample, this clone was seen once. V is TRBV2 and J is TRBJ2-5; TRBD1 might be the D (7 bases). Looked up from germline, CDR1 is SNHLY and CDR2 is FYNNEI. V was cut by 8 bases and J by 5 bases, with 21 bases left in between. The CDR3 length is 15 residues. In DNA, the CDR3 is TGTGCCAGCGGTCCTGCCGCGGCAGGGGGGGAGACCCAGTACTTC. It is translated as CASGPAAAGGETQYF.

This clone was detected only a few times. The chain has TRBV7-9 and TRBJ2-3; D gene uncertain. Trimming cost V 8 bases and J 4 bases, with 7 bases left between them. The CDR3 runs to 11 residues. CDR1 SEHNR and CDR2 FQNEAQ come from the germline V gene (reference sequence). As DNA, the CDR3 is TGTGCCAGCCTACGGGCAGATACGCAGTATTTT. This gives the protein CASLRADTQYF.

This clone was counted once. The V call is TRBV30, the J call TRBJ1-1, with D uncertain. This CDR3 has 14 residues. V was clipped by 2 bases and J by 3 bases, with 13 bases between them. Germline V gives CDR1 GTSNPN, CDR2 SVGIG (reference sequence). The CDR3 bases are TGTGCCTGGAGTCTACGCCCTCAGGACACTGAAGCTTTCTTT. It codes for CAWSLRPQDTEAFF.

The rearrangement uses TRBV18 and TRBJ1-4; D call uncertain. CDR3 length: 13 amino acids. Trimming took 4 bases from V and 3 from J, leaving 6 bases between them. Germline-derived CDR1 and CDR2 are KGHSH and LQKENI. CDR3 nucleotide sequence: TGTGCCAGCTCACGGCAGGCTAATGAAAAACTGTTTTTT. Its protein product is CASSRQANEKLFF.

The chain is built from TRBV7-8 and TRBJ2-1; D possibly matches TRBD1 or TRBD2 (6 bases each). The V gene lost 0 bases and the J gene lost 14 bases, with 17 bases spanning the gap. The CDR3 contains 14 residues. The germline gives CDR1 SGHVS, CDR2 FQNEAQ. CDR3 sequence (DNA): TGTGCCAGCAGCTTAGCTGTGGGGGGCCTTGGGGAGTTCTTC. Encoded protein: CASSLAVGGLGEFF.

This rearrangement joins TRBV10-3 to TRBJ2-7; possible D gene TRBD1, 7 bases. V lost 3 bases, J lost 2 bases, and 11 bases lay in between. The CDR3 runs 14 residues. Germline V gene sequence: CDR1 ENHRY, CDR2 SYGVKD. In DNA, the CDR3 is TGTGCCATCAGTGATGACAGGGAGGCCTACGAGCAGTACTTC. Translated: CAISDDREAYEQYF.

This chain joins TRBV7-9 and TRBJ2-5; D might be TRBD2 (6 bases). The CDR3 covers 15 residues. From germline, CDR1 is SEHNR and CDR2 FQNEAQ (reference sequence). V lost 4 bases and J lost 2, with 14 bases in between. The CDR3 sequence: CASSSPGLNQETQYF. The CDR3 bases are TGTGCCAGCAGCTCTCCGGGACTTAATCAAGAGACCCAGTACTTC. Full variable domain (outside the CDR3, taken from reference TRBV7-9 and TRBJ2-5): DTGVSQNPRHKITKRGQNVTFRCDPISEHNRLYWYRQTLGQGPEFLTYFQNEAQLEKSRLLSDRFSAERPKGSFSTLEIQRTEQGDSAMYLCASSSPGLNQETQYFGPGTRLLVL.

This chain uses TRBV5-6 with TRBJ2-1; D may be TRBD2 (7 bases). Trimming cost V 2 bases and J 3 bases, with 12 bases left between them. Germline assignment: CDR1 SGHDT and CDR2 YYEEEE. This CDR3 has 15 residues. The CDR3 loop is CASSLAGHLYNEQFF. CDR3 sequence (DNA): TGTGCCAGCAGCTTAGCGGGACACCTCTACAATGAGCAGTTCTTC.

The chain is built from TRBV14 and TRBJ2-3; 9 nucleotides match TRBD2. The V and J ends lost 3 bases and 4 bases, in that order; junction bases with no gene match: 5. CDR1 is SGHDN, CDR2 FVKESK, per germline. The CDR3 contains 15 residues. CDR3 sequence: CASSQSSGRADTQYF. The CDR3 DNA follows: TGTGCCAGCAGCCAGAGTAGCGGGAGAGCAGATACGCAGTATTTT.

This clone is medium-sized (0.01 to 0.1%) within its sample. The chain couples TRBV7-9 to TRBJ2-7; 9 bases map to TRBD1. V shed 5 bases and J 2 bases; nucleotides not matched to a gene: 7. Germline-derived CDR1 and CDR2 are SEHNR and FQNEAQ (reference sequence). The CDR3 is made up of 15 amino acids. In DNA, the CDR3 is TGTGCCAGCAGCGCACCGGGACAGGGTACCTACGAGCAGTACTTC. As protein: CASSAPGQGTYEQYF.

This chain uses TRBV6-5 with TRBJ2-2; possible D gene TRBD1, 5 bases. Trimming took 5 bases from V and 8 from J, leaving 18 bases between them. There are 15 residues in the CDR3. Per germline, CDR1 MNHEY and CDR2 SVGAGI. The CDR3 sequence: CASSRTHETTGELFF. The CDR3 nucleotides are TGTGCCAGCAGTAGGACACACGAGACCACTGGGGAGCTGTTTTTT.

V is TRBV10-3 and J is TRBJ1-1, with D possibly being TRBD1 (5 bases). The CDR3 length is 13 residues. V lost 6 bases to trimming and J lost 3 bases, with 11 bases between them. Per the germline V gene, CDR1 is ENHRY and CDR2 is SYGVKD. Here the CDR3 reads CAISDLGDTEAFF. The CDR3 nucleotides read TGTGCCATCAGCGACCTGGGGGACACTGAAGCTTTCTTT.

The chain links TRBV4-1 to TRBJ2-5, with 9 bases matching TRBD1. The CDR3 totals 18 residues. CDR1 and CDR2 from the germline V gene are MGHRA and YSYEKL. After removal of 0 bases from V and 1 base from J, the junction contained 9 bases not matched to a gene. As DNA, the CDR3 is TGCGCCAGCAGCCAAGAAGGCGGAACAGGGGGCGTCCAAGAGACCCAGTACTTC. Encoded protein: CASSQEGGTGGVQETQYF.

The chain has TRBV20-1 and TRBJ2-1; 7 bases match TRBD1. The CDR3 is 10 residues long. Germline V gene sequence: CDR1 DFQATT, CDR2 SNEGSKA (reference sequence). With V trimmed by 4 bases and J by 9 bases, 0 bases remained unmatched. Here the CDR3 DNA reads TGCAGTGCTAACAGGGGTGAGCAGTTCTTC. Translated, it gives CSANRGEQFF.

The rearrangement uses TRBV7-3 and TRBJ2-2; no definite D call. CDR3 length: 16 residues. With 2 bases removed from V and 5 bases from J, the gap between germline ends came to 15 bases. Germline assignment: CDR1 SGHTA and CDR2 FQGTGA. CDR3 amino acids: CASSLGVTRGTGELFF. The CDR3 nucleotides read TGTGCCAGCAGCTTAGGAGTGACCCGAGGTACCGGGGAGCTGTTTTTT. The full variable domain, with the rest looked up from reference TRBV7-3 and TRBJ2-2, is GAGVSQTPSNKVTEKGKYVELRCDPISGHTALYWYRQSLGQGPEFLIYFQGTGAADDSGLPNDRFFAVRPEGSVSTLKIQRTERGDSAVYLCASSLGVTRGTGELFFGEGSRLTVL.

The CDR3 nucleotides are TGCAGCGTTAGAGTCAGGGGGCGCATCACTGAAGCTTTCTTT. Translated: CSVRVRGRITEAFF. The chain employs TRBV29-1 and TRBJ1-1; 8 nucleotides line up with TRBD1. Per germline, CDR1 SQVTM and CDR2 ANQGSEA. The ends lost 5 bases at V and 4 bases at J; junction bases unmatched: 9. The CDR3 has 14 amino acids.

The genes are TRBV5-1 and TRBJ2-3; 10 positions agree with TRBD2. After removal of 4 bases from V and 9 bases from J, the junction contained 14 bases not matched to a gene. Germline V gene lookup returns CDR1 SGHRS and CDR2 YFSETQ. CDR3 length: 16 amino acids. This chain's CDR3 is CASSPGASGRLGTQYF. CDR3 sequence (DNA): TGCGCCAGCAGCCCAGGGGCTAGCGGGAGATTAGGAACGCAGTATTTT. Using reference TRBV5-1 and TRBJ2-3 for the parts outside the CDR3, the full variable domain is KAGVTQTPRYLIKTRGQQVTLSCSPISGHRSVSWYQQTPGQGLQFLFEYFSETQRNKGNFPGRFSGRQFSNSRSEMNVSTLELGDSALYLCASSPGASGRLGTQYFGPGTRLTVL.

This clone was seen once. This chain links TRBV7-6 with TRBJ1-3, with D unresolved. V was clipped by 0 bases and J by 0 bases, with 9 bases between them. The length of the CDR3 is 16 residues. Per germline, CDR1 SGHVS and CDR2 FNYEAQ. The CDR3 nucleotides are TGTGCCAGCAGCTTAGCTACGGAGCCCTCTGGAAACACCATATATTTT. This codes for CASSLATEPSGNTIYF.

The V gene is TRBV7-8, the J gene TRBJ2-7; the D call may be TRBD1 or TRBD2 (5 bases each). Looked up from germline, CDR1 is SGHVS and CDR2 is FQNEAQ. The CDR3 totals 16 residues. With 5 bases removed from V and 3 bases from J, the gap between germline ends came to 20 bases. The CDR3: CASSAFAGSQNYEQYF. Written as DNA, the CDR3 is TGTGCCAGCAGCGCCTTTGCAGGGAGCCAAAACTACGAGCAGTACTTC.

The V gene is TRBV9, the J gene TRBJ2-1, with TRBD1 identical over 8 bases. The CDR3 has 16 residues. The V gene's germline CDR1 is SGDLS and CDR2 YYNGEE. The J segment lost 3 bases and the V segment lost 5 bases, leaving 10 bases of the junction unmatched. The CDR3 DNA sequence: TGTGCCAGCAGTCCCTCTGGACAGGGTGGCTACAATGAGCAGTTCTTC. This translates into CASSPSGQGGYNEQFF.

The rearrangement joins TRBV30 to TRBJ1-4, with TRBD1 matching 7 bases. The CDR3 length is 13 residues. V dropped 2 bases and J dropped 6; count of bases not matched to a gene: 3. Germline V lookup: CDR1 GTSNPN, CDR2 SVGIG (reference sequence). The CDR3 protein is CAWSKQGYEKLFF. The CDR3 region has the DNA TGTGCCTGGAGTAAACAGGGGTATGAAAAACTGTTTTTT.